This T cell receptor beta chain was identified during a study of blood T cell repertoires in COVID-19. The overall study: Whether acute or convalescent, the COVID-19 samples came from the United States, Italy and Spain. PBMCs, B-cell-depleted T cells, or T cells were the source of the cDNA or gDNA that made up the material.

Authors' data handling: The authors estimated nucleated cell counts from reference gene primer amplification. Produced via immunoSEQ multiplex PCR; TCRdb's table is partial and in-frame only. The DNA gave D and trimming, while V, J and clone size come from that table. The sample carries some 48,000 clones, 80% to 90% recorded once. Deletions cut 8 bases from V and 8 bases from J, with 21 bases between. Germline V gives CDR1 GTSNPN, CDR2 SVGIG (reference sequence). This CDR3 has 14 amino acids. The sequence derives from an elderly woman with acute or convalescent COVID-19. This chain links TRBV30 with TRBJ2-2; a weak D match, TRBD2 (6 bases). Material: peripheral blood. CDR3 sequence (DNA): TGTGCCAGGGACTCCAGGGCCTTTGAAGGGGAGCTGTTTTTT. Encoded protein: CARDSRAFEGELFF.